This T cell receptor beta chain appears in the sequencing data of a study of blood T cell repertoires in COVID-19 (dated by TCRdb to between 2020 and 2021). Broadly, across the study: Samples from collaborators originated in the United States, Italy and Spain and spanned both the acute and convalescent phases of COVID-19. A de-identified subject ID, COVID-19 status, age in years and sex were almost always included in the sample metadata. Where available, HLA class I and class II types were obtained from metadata supplied by the sample provider rather than from assay-based typing. The repertoires were released in a freely available public database meant as a resource for research on the immune response to SARS-CoV-2. The material from the prospective study consisted of cDNA or gDNA derived from T cells, B-cell-depleted T cells, or PBMCs. Subjects who had been exposed to COVID-19, were actively infected with it, or had recovered from it provided the deeply sampled blood TCRbeta repertoires that made up the dataset. Samples were obtained from the ongoing ImmuneRACE study (first 160 participants) and from about 1,300 subjects provided by 6 global collaborators. Paper-wide results and their limitations: Clinical and demographic metadata were provided uncurated, with the amount varying by source and participant.

TCRbeta CDR3 regions were amplified from genomic DNA using the immunoSEQ Assay, a bias-controlled multiplex PCR. In the authors' own workflow: Nucleated cell counts per sample were estimated from amplification of reference gene primers within the assay. To quantify the absolute abundance of each unique TCRbeta CDR3 rearrangement, sequence reads were collapsed and filtered. For each sample, productive Simpson clonality was calculated as the square root of Simpson's diversity index across productive rearrangements. TCRdb limited this immuneACCESS table to in-frame rearrangements with V and J called. A share of clones is missing; checked studies link under half to unresolved V genes, and the rest is unexplained. Clone size and V and J calls were adopted from that table, with D and trimming inferred from the DNA. Present in this sample are 220,000 or so clones, roughly four fifths of which were seen just once. Of the sample, 8.2% is held by the ten largest clones.

A note on this clone: This clone's antigen is unknown. Base qualities are not at hand, and no much larger clone is one base apart.

One collaborating source in Seattle enrolled patients during active infection and followed them longitudinally through the course of disease. Whole blood was collected in K2EDTA tubes by collaborating institutions according to the institutions' own protocols. Collaborator samples were shipped for TCRbeta analysis as frozen whole blood, isolated PBMCs, or DNA extracted from either sample type. The sequencing input was peripheral blood. This sequence originates from an elderly woman with COVID-19, enrolled during active disease.

DNA sequence: TGTGCCAGCAGTCCGCCCCCCAGGGGCAGGATTGAAGCTTTCTTT. This codes for CASSPPPRGRIEAFF. Rearrangement joined TRBV28 to TRBJ1-1; a tentative D call is TRBD1 (6 bases match). From a lookup of the germline V gene, CDR1 and CDR2 are MDHEN and SYDVKM. From its cysteine to its phenylalanine, the CDR3 spans 15 amino acids. CDR3 DNA only is kept here, 45 bases in frame from base 1. V is clipped by 5 bases and J by 7 bases, and the sequence between their germline boundaries is 20 bases long.